This T cell receptor (beta chain) was obtained from a study of blood T cell repertoires in COVID-19. Turning to the study itself: Acute-phase and convalescent COVID-19 samples originated in the United States, Italy and Spain. T cells, B-cell-depleted T cells, or PBMCs supplied cDNA or gDNA.

Only a few counts were recorded for this clone. Per the authors' pipeline: Reference gene primer amplification yielded estimated nucleated cell counts. TCRdb's copy holds only in-frame clones and misses some; the assay was immunoSEQ multiplex PCR. That table is the source of V, J and clone size, and D and trimming were worked out from the DNA. The sample has approximately 240,000 clones, approximately 86% seen once. Seattle cases were enrolled at active infection and followed longitudinally. The TCR was taken from a woman between 25 and 40 years old with COVID-19, enrolled during active disease. Material for sequencing was peripheral blood.

The CDR3 is CASTPRGGAYGNTIYF. The CDR3 DNA reads as TGTGCCAGCACCCCTCGGGGGGGGGCCTATGGAAACACCATATATTTT. The chain joins TRBV7-2 to TRBJ1-3, with a tentative D call TRBD1 (6 bases). In germline, CDR1 is SGHTA, CDR2 FQGNSA. CDR3 size: 16 residues. V shed 7 bases and J shed 3 bases, with 19 bases lying between them.